A single sample gave rise to the 31 T cell receptor beta chains below, sequenced in a study of post-analysis software for immune sequencing data. For these receptors, no antigen is known. Findings and caveats of the study: About five TRBV segments appeared more often in patients than in controls, and TRBV5-6, TRBV5-1 and TRBV20-1 were among these.

TCR beta libraries were prepared from cDNA with unique molecular identifiers. TCRdb called the PCR reads again in MiXCR, with one record for every CDR3 protein. The data contain about 770,000 distinct CDR3 sequences, under 60% of them seen just once; the ten biggest clones take up 4.9%. The source material was blood. These receptors were obtained from a girl aged 5-17 years with multiple sclerosis.

The chain uses TRBV7-9 and TRBJ1-1; 9 positions match TRBD1. V trimming: 5 bases; J trimming: 0 bases; junction bases outside the gene matches: 10. The germline V gene encodes CDR1 SEHNR and CDR2 FQNEAQ (reference sequence). The CDR3 sequence is 17 residues long. CDR3 protein: CASSTRQWTGVNTEAFF. The CDR3 DNA follows: TGTGCCAGCAGCACCCGGCAGTGGACAGGGGTGAACACTGAAGCTTTCTTT.

The chain recombines TRBV6-2 or TRBV6-3 with TRBJ2-1, with 11 bases that match TRBD2. The germline CDR1 and CDR2 sequences are MNHEY and SVGEGT. The length of the CDR3 is 16 residues. J was trimmed by 8 bases and V by 6 bases; bases with no gene match: 12. CDR3 in amino acids: CASRLVVTSGIYEQFF. CDR3 DNA sequence: TGTGCCAGCAGGTTGGTGGTGACTAGCGGGATATATGAGCAGTTCTTC.

This sequence joins TRBV12-3 or TRBV12-4 and TRBJ2-6; D is perhaps TRBD1 (6 bases). The CDR3 consists of 15 residues. V shed 10 bases and J shed 0 bases, with 13 bases lying between them. The CDR3 bases are TGTGCCACGGACAGCTTAAGCTCTGGGGCCAACGTCCTGACTTTC. Translation: CATDSLSSGANVLTF.

This chain links TRBV11-2 with TRBJ2-4; 14 bases are shared with TRBD2. The germline V gene has CDR1 SGHAT and CDR2 FQNNGV. The trim removed 5 bases at V and 1 base at J, leaving 10 bases unmatched. The CDR3 sequence is 19 residues long. The CDR3 bases are TGTGCCAGCAGCATTAGACTAGCGGGAGGGCCCGAGGCCAAAAACATTCAGTACTTC. Its translation is CASSIRLAGGPEAKNIQYF.

The table lists this clonotype with a count of one. The V gene is TRBV28, the J gene TRBJ2-1, with D perhaps TRBD2 (6 bases). The germline CDR1 and CDR2 sequences are MDHEN and SYDVKM. The V gene lost 7 bases and the J gene lost 14 bases, with 21 bases spanning the gap. CDR3 length equals 13 residues. The CDR3: CASTLRAGREEFF. Written as DNA, the CDR3 is TGTGCCAGCACCCTAAGGGCAGGTAGGGAGGAGTTCTTC.

The rearrangement joins TRBV12-3 or TRBV12-4 to TRBJ2-3, with D perhaps TRBD2 (6 bases). Trimming took off 5 bases at V and 5 bases at J, with 11 bases between the two ends. The CDR3 contains 13 residues. The DNA of the CDR3 is TGTGCCAGCAGTCGGTTGGAGGGAGATACGCAGTATTTT. Its protein product is CASSRLEGDTQYF.

This clonotype was picked up many times. The chain recombines TRBV6-4 with TRBJ2-2; D unresolved. V was shortened by 2 bases and J by 3 bases, with 4 bases between the two germline ends. Germline CDR1 reads MRHNA; CDR2 reads SNTAGT. There are 13 residues in the CDR3. The CDR3 loop is CASSDRDTGELFF. The CDR3 nucleotides are TGTGCCAGCAGTGACAGGGACACCGGGGAGCTGTTTTTT.

The rearrangement links TRBV5-1 to TRBJ2-1; 9 bases are a match to TRBD1. Losses at the gene ends were 10 bases for V and 3 bases for J; bases not matched to a gene: 11. This CDR3 has 15 amino acids. Germline V gene data show CDR1 as SGHRS and CDR2 as YFSETQ. The CDR3 DNA follows: TGCGCCGGCACCTGGGGGACAGGGTACTACAATGAGCAGTTCTTC. It translates to CAGTWGTGYYNEQFF. The variable domain in full, with the rest retrieved from reference TRBV5-1 and TRBJ2-1, is KAGVTQTPRYLIKTRGQQVTLSCSPISGHRSVSWYQQTPGQGLQFLFEYFSETQRNKGNFPGRFSGRQFSNSRSEMNVSTLELGDSALYLCAGTWGTGYYNEQFFGPGTRLTVL.

The chain joins TRBV28 to TRBJ2-4; D call uncertain. The length of the CDR3 is 14 residues. Germline CDR1 is MDHEN and CDR2 is SYDVKM. V was cut by 1 base and J by 5 bases, with 9 bases left in between. CDR3 in DNA: TGTGCCAGCAGTTTATCCCCCGCCCAAAACATTCAGTACTTC. Residues: CASSLSPAQNIQYF.

This clonotype appeared a single time. The chain uses TRBV6-2 or TRBV6-3 and TRBJ1-5, with TRBD1 matching over 8 bases. Germline V gene lookup returns CDR1 MNHEY and CDR2 SVGEGT. The CDR3 extends over 15 amino acids. The V and J ends lost 7 bases and 2 bases, in that order; junction bases with no gene match: 7. CDR3 residues: CASTDRGPRNQPQHF. The CDR3 region has the DNA TGTGCCAGCACTGACAGGGGCCCTCGCAATCAGCCCCAGCATTTT.

This chain connects TRBV4-2 to TRBJ2-3; 9 bases map to TRBD2. The CDR3 contains 20 residues. V lost 3 bases, J lost 2 bases, and 18 bases stayed unmatched. The germline V gene has CDR1 LGHNA and CDR2 YNFKEQ. CDR3 DNA: TGTGCCAGCAGCCATGCGGTAGGCCTAGCGGGACGCAATCCCACAGATACGCAGTATTTT. It yields the protein CASSHAVGLAGRNPTDTQYF.

The V call is TRBV2, the J call TRBJ2-5; D unclear. In germline, CDR1 is SNHLY, CDR2 FYNNEI. Trimming removed 8 bases from V and 1 base from J, with 17 bases in between. The CDR3 spans 15 residues. CDR3 in amino acids: CASPPIDKTQETQYF. The CDR3 coding sequence is TGTGCCAGCCCCCCGATCGACAAGACCCAAGAGACCCAGTACTTC.

The rearrangement joins TRBV3-1 to TRBJ1-2; D is undetermined. Per the germline V gene, CDR1 is LGHDT and CDR2 is YNNKEL (reference sequence). The CDR3 length is 15 residues. Trimming shortened V by 0 bases and J by 7 bases, and 15 bases separated the two germline ends. CDR3 in amino acids: CASSQDLSGSSGYTF. As DNA, the CDR3 is TGTGCCAGCAGCCAAGATCTTTCAGGAAGCAGTGGCTACACCTTC.

This clonotype was picked up a small number of times. This sequence joins TRBV6-1 and TRBJ1-5, with D perhaps TRBD1 (6 bases). CDR1 and CDR2 (germline): MNHNS, SASEGT. CDR3 size: 14 residues. Trimming removed 1 base at V and 7 bases at J, with 11 bases between. The DNA for the CDR3 is TGTGCCAGCAGTGAAGGTGGGGGCGGCCAGCCCCAGCATTTT. Its translation: CASSEGGGGQPQHF.

This rearrangement joins TRBV5-6 to TRBJ2-5; 7 bases map to TRBD1. Matching the DNA end better, TRBJ2-7 makes the J call doubtful. The germline gives CDR1 SGHDT, CDR2 YYEEEE. This CDR3 has 16 residues. The DNA for the CDR3 is TGTGCCAGCAGCTCGAGGCGGACAGGCGGTTTCTACGAGCAGTACTTC. Encoded protein: CASSSRRTGGFYEQYF.

This chain links TRBV7-9 with TRBJ2-6; D is uncertain. Trimming removed 2 bases at V and 2 bases at J, with 7 bases between. CDR1 is SEHNR and CDR2 is FQNEAQ in the germline V gene (reference sequence). The CDR3 totals 15 residues. The chain's CDR3 is CASSLNRAGANVLTF. The CDR3 DNA reads as TGTGCCAGCAGCTTAAATAGGGCTGGGGCCAACGTCCTGACTTTC.

The rearrangement links TRBV9 to TRBJ2-7, with D tentatively TRBD1 (6 bases). V dropped 0 bases and J dropped 7 bases, with 11 bases sitting between them. Germline-derived CDR1 and CDR2 are SGDLS and YYNGEE. The CDR3 has 13 residues. CDR3 region: CASSVDRADEQYF. The CDR3 DNA follows: TGTGCCAGCAGCGTAGACAGGGCGGATGAGCAGTACTTC.

Remarks on this clonotype: Its ends do not fully match the called genes, so a read error is possible. The chain couples TRBV7-6 to TRBJ2-7, with 7 positions matching TRBD1. The CDR3 spans 16 residues. Germline V gives CDR1 SGHVS, CDR2 FNYEAQ. CDR3 in amino acids: CTSSLVDRTSTYEQYF. The CDR3, as DNA: TGTACCAGCAGCTTAGTGGACAGGACTTCAACCTACGAGCAGTACTTC.

This sequence joins TRBV7-2 and TRBJ2-1, with a possible D match to TRBD2 (6 bases). Germline-derived CDR1 and CDR2 are SGHTA and FQGNSA. Trimming took off 1 base at V and 8 bases at J, with 24 bases between the two ends. The length of the CDR3 is 18 residues. For the CDR3, the DNA is TGTGCCAGCAGCTTAGAAGGCATAGCGGCCCACCCACGGGATGAGCAGTTCTTC. Its protein product is CASSLEGIAAHPRDEQFF.

The chain couples TRBV12-3 or TRBV12-4 to TRBJ2-7, with D possibly called TRBD1 or TRBD2 (5 bases each). CDR3 size: 13 residues. V lost 6 bases, J lost 5 bases, and 14 bases lay in between. CDR3 sequence: CASSPLRGDEQYF. The CDR3 DNA sequence: TGTGCCAGCAGCCCGTTAAGAGGGGACGAGCAGTACTTC.

The table lists this clonotype with a few counts. The chain links TRBV12-3 or TRBV12-4 to TRBJ2-6; 9 positions agree with TRBD1. V shed 6 bases and J 2 bases; nucleotides not matched to a gene: 11. CDR3 length equals 18 residues. CDR3: CASSPTDRGFPGANVLTF. CDR3 nucleotide sequence: TGTGCCAGCAGCCCTACGGACAGGGGCTTTCCTGGGGCCAACGTCCTGACTTTC.

This clonotype has more than one count but fewer than ten. The V call is TRBV2, the J call TRBJ1-2, with 9 positions matching TRBD1. There are 12 residues in the CDR3. V dropped 6 bases and J dropped 8; count of bases not matched to a gene: 4. Germline CDR1 and CDR2: SNHLY and FYNNEI. CDR3 protein: CASRGDREGYTF. The CDR3 DNA reads as TGTGCCAGCAGGGGGGACAGGGAAGGCTACACCTTC.

DNA of the CDR3: TGCAGTGCGCTGGGGGGGCAGGGGGGAAACATTCAGTACTTC. This encodes CSALGGQGGNIQYF. The chain uses TRBV20-1 and TRBJ2-4; tentatively, D is TRBD1 or TRBD2 (7 bases each). The CDR3 consists of 14 residues. Germline V CDR1 and CDR2: DFQATT, SNEGSKA (reference sequence). V gave up 6 bases and J gave up 6 bases, with 18 bases separating them.

This clonotype was recorded at least ten times. This rearrangement joins TRBV6-6 to TRBJ2-7; TRBD1 might be the D (6 bases). CDR3 length: 13 amino acids. V was shortened by 7 bases and J by 3 bases, with 13 bases between the two germline ends. Per germline, CDR1 MNHNY and CDR2 SVGAGI (reference sequence). The CDR3 sequence is CASTRTAYYEQYF. The CDR3 DNA sequence: TGTGCCAGCACCCGGACAGCCTACTACGAGCAGTACTTC.

The chain carries TRBV28 and TRBJ2-1; D is ambiguous. The tail of the sequence fits TRBJ2-7 better, so the J call may be wrong. CDR3 size: 12 residues. Germline assignment: CDR1 MDHEN and CDR2 SYDVKM. CDR3 protein: CASTSAHNEQYF. The CDR3 region has the DNA TGTGCCAGCACATCAGCACACAATGAGCAGTACTTC.

The CDR3 DNA is TGCAGTGCTAGAGCCAGACTCGACAGGGCCGGTCGAGAAAAACTGTTTTTT. Translation: CSARARLDRAGREKLFF. The chain links TRBV20-1 to TRBJ1-4, with 7 bases fitting TRBD1. The CDR3 runs 17 residues. Germline CDR1 DFQATT, CDR2 SNEGSKA (reference sequence). V was pared by 1 base and J by 8 bases, with 16 bases of the junction left unmatched.

The table lists this clonotype with a few counts. The CDR3 loop is CASSLDRDSGRNNEQFF. As DNA, the CDR3 is TGTGCCAGCAGCTTAGATCGGGATAGCGGGAGAAACAATGAGCAGTTCTTC. This chain uses TRBV7-8 with TRBJ2-1, with 9 bases identical to TRBD2. This CDR3 has 17 amino acids. V shed 1 base, J shed 5 bases, and the junction held 9 bases outside the gene matches. CDR1 and CDR2 from the germline V gene are SGHVS and FQNEAQ.

This clonotype was observed a handful of times. The chain recombines TRBV7-3 with TRBJ2-1, with 9 bases aligning to TRBD2. CDR3 length equals 15 residues. Germline CDR1 SGHTA, CDR2 FQGTGA. V was pared by 0 bases and J by 7 bases, with 4 bases of the junction left unmatched. CDR3 nucleotides: TGTGCCAGCAGCTTAACCAGCGGGAGGACTAATGAGCAGTTCTTC. Translation: CASSLTSGRTNEQFF.

Only a few counts were recorded for this clonotype. The chain uses TRBV28 and TRBJ1-4; the D gene is possibly TRBD1 (5 bases). Trimming removed 6 bases at V and 7 bases at J, with 15 bases between. The germline V gene encodes CDR1 MDHEN and CDR2 SYDVKM. The CDR3 covers 14 residues. This CDR3 is CASSPGGGSEKLFF. DNA for the CDR3: TGTGCCAGCAGCCCGGGTGGGGGGTCTGAAAAACTGTTTTTT.

This clonotype has at least ten counts. At one boundary the junction diverges from the germline segment, which might be a read error. J is TRBJ1-2 and V is TRBV12-3 or TRBV12-4; no firm D call. This CDR3 spans 13 amino acids. CDR3 coding DNA: TGCGCCAGCAACCCGGACGGAAACTATGGCTACACCTTC. Translated, it gives CASNPDGNYGYTF.

The chain employs TRBV11-1 and TRBJ2-5; TRBD2 agrees at 10 bases. Per the germline V gene, CDR1 is SGHAT and CDR2 is FQDESV (reference sequence). This CDR3 region has 16 residues. Losses at the gene ends were 3 bases for V and 0 bases for J; bases not matched to a gene: 4. CDR3 amino acids: CASSFILAGDQETQYF. The CDR3, as DNA: TGTGCCAGCAGCTTCATCCTAGCGGGAGACCAAGAGACCCAGTACTTC. The variable domain in full, with the rest retrieved from reference TRBV11-1 and TRBJ2-5, is EAEVAQSPRYKITEKSQAVAFWCDPISGHATLYWYRQILGQGPELLVQFQDESVVDDSQLPKDRFSAERLKGVDSTLKIQPAELGDSAMYLCASSFILAGDQETQYFGPGTRLLVL.